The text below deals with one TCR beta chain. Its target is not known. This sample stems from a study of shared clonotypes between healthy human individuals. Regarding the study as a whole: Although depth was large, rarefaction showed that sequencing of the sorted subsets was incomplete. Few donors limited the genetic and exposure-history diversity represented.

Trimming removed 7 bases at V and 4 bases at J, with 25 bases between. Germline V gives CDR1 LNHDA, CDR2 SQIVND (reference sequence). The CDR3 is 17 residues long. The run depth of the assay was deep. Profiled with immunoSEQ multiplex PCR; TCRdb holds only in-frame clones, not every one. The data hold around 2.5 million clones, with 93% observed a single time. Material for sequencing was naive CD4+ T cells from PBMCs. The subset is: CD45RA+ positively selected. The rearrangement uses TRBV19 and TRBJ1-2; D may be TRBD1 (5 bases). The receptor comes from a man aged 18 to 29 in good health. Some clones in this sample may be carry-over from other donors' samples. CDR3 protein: CASNRGAGHDRSYGYTF. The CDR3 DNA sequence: TGTGCCAGTAATAGAGGGGCAGGGCACGACCGGAGCTATGGCTACACCTTC.